The 7 T cell receptor beta chains given below trace back to one sample, sequenced in a study of T cells expressing NK-cell markers. After re-calling the 5' RACE reads, TCRdb lists one entry per CDR3 protein, DNA absent. The listing records roughly 180,000 distinct CDR3 sequences. The sequenced sample consisted of blood T cells: a sorted CD56 or NKG2C T cell subset, CD4+ or CD8+ T cells, or bulk PBMC T cells (not recorded which). Source of these receptors: a woman aged 18 to 75 in good health.

The gene calls are TRBV2 and TRBJ2-4; with no DNA, the TCRdb D assignment of TRBD1 cannot be verified. The CDR3 runs to 14 residues. The V gene's germline CDR1 is SNHLY and CDR2 FYNNEI. CDR3 protein: CASSPTGTIHIQYF.

The chain uses TRBV20-1 and TRBJ2-5; there is no DNA to check the TCRdb D call of TRBD2. Germline V gene lookup returns CDR1 DFQATT and CDR2 SNEGSKA (reference sequence). The CDR3 has 15 amino acids. The CDR3: CSARVSGGARETQYF.

The V call is TRBV4-2, the J call TRBJ1-2; the TRBD1 assignment by TCRdb is unverifiable without DNA. The CDR3 loop spans 16 amino acids. CDR1 is LGHNA, CDR2 YNFKEQ, per germline. The CDR3 spells CASSQEGRGGSYGYTF.

The chain uses TRBV23-1 and TRBJ2-3. TRBV23-1 is recorded as an ORF, its role being uncertain. The CDR3 loop spans 13 amino acids. This CDR3 is CASIRFFSDTQYF.

The chain uses TRBV7-9 and TRBJ1-4; TCRdb outputs TRBD1, but without DNA this stays unchecked. CDR3 length: 14 amino acids. Germline V lookup: CDR1 SEHNR, CDR2 FQNEAQ (reference sequence). CDR3 residues: CASSHRDNWEKLFF.

This chain joins TRBV6-5 and TRBJ1-6; TCRdb calls TRBD1, which cannot be checked without DNA. The CDR3 contains 14 residues. From germline, CDR1 is MNHEY and CDR2 SVGAGI. The CDR3 region is CASSSQGGHSPLHF.

V is TRBV4-1 and J is TRBJ1-4; TCRdb's D call, TRBD1, is unchecked because there is no DNA. The CDR3 length is 16 residues. Looked up from germline, CDR1 is MGHRA and CDR2 is YSYEKL. The CDR3 here is CASSQALRGGGEKLFF.